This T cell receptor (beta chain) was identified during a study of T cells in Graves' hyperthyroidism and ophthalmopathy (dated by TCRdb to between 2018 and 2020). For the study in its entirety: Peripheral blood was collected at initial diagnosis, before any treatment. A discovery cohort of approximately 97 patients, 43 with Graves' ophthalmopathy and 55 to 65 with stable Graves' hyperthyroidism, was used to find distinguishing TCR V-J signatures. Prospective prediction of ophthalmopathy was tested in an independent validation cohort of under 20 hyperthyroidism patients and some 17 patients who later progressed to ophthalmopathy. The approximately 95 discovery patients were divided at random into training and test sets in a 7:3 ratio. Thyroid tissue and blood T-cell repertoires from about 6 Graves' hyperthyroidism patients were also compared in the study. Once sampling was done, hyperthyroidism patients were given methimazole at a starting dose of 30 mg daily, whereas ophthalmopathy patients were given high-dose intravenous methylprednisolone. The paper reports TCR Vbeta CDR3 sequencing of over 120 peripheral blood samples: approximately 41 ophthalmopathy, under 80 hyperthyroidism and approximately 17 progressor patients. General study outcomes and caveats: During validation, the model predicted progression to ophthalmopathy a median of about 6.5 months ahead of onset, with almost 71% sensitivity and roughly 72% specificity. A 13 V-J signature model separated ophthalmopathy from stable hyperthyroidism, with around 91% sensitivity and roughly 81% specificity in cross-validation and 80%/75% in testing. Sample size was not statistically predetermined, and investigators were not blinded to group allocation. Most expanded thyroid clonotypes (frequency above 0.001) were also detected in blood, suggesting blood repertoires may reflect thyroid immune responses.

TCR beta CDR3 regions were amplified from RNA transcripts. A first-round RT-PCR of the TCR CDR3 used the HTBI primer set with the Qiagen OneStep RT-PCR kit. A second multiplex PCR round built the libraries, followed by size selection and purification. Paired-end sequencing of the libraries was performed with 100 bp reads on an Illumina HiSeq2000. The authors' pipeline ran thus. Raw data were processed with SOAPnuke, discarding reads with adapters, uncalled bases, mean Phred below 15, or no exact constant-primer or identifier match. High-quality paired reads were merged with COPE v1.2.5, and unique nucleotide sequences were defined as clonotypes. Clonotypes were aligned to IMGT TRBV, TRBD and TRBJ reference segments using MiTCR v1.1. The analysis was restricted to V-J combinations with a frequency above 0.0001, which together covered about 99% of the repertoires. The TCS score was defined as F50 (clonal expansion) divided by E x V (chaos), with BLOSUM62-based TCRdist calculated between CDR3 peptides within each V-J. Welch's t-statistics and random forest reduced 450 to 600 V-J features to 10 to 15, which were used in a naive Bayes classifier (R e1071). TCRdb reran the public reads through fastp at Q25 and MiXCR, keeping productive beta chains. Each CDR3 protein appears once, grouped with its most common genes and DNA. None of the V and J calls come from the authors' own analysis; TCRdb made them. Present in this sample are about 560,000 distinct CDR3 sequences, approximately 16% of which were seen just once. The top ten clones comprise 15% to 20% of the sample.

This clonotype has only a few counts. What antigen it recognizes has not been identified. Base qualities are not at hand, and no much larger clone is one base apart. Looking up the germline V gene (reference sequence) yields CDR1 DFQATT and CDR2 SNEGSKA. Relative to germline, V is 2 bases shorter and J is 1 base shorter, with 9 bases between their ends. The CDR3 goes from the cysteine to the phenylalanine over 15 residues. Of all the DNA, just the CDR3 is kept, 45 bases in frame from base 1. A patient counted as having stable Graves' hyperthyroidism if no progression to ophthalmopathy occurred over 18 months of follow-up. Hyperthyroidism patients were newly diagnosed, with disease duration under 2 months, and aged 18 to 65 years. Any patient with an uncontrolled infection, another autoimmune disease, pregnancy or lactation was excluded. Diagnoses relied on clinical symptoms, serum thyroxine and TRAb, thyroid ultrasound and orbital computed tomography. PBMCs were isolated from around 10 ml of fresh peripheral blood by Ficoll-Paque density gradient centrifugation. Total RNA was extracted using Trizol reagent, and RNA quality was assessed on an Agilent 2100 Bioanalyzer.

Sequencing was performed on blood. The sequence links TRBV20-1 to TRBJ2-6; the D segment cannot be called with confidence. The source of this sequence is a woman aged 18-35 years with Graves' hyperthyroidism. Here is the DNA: TGCAGTGCTAGAAGGCATGGTTCTGGGGCCAACGTCCTGACTTTC. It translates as CSARRHGSGANVLTF.